The clone carrying this T cell receptor beta chain was picked up a small number of times. This sample stems from a study of CD8+ T cells in alopecia areata. Across the whole study: At a dose of 5 to 10 mg twice daily, oral tofacitinib was given to treated patients.

In each case, RNA was isolated and then reverse transcribed into cDNA as the sequencing template. Repertoires were generated with immunoSEQ multiplex PCR, while TCRdb's copy carries only in-frame clones and drops some. The table includes 150,000 to 190,000 clones, about 50% detected once. Peripheral blood and lesional scalp punch biopsies came from alopecia areata patients. The input for sequencing was CD8+ T cells sorted from blood, taken at week 0. This clonotype originated in a human donor with alopecia areata.

CDR3 DNA sequence: TGTGCCTGGCAGGGGGCGGCGAACACCGGGGAGCTGTTTTTT. Amino acid sequence: CAWQGAANTGELFF. The chain recombines TRBV30 with TRBJ2-2; 8 nucleotides align to TRBD1. Trimming at V came to 5 bases and at J to 0 bases, leaving 2 bases not matched to a gene. This CDR3 comprises 14 residues. Germline loops: CDR1 GTSNPN, CDR2 SVGIG (reference sequence).